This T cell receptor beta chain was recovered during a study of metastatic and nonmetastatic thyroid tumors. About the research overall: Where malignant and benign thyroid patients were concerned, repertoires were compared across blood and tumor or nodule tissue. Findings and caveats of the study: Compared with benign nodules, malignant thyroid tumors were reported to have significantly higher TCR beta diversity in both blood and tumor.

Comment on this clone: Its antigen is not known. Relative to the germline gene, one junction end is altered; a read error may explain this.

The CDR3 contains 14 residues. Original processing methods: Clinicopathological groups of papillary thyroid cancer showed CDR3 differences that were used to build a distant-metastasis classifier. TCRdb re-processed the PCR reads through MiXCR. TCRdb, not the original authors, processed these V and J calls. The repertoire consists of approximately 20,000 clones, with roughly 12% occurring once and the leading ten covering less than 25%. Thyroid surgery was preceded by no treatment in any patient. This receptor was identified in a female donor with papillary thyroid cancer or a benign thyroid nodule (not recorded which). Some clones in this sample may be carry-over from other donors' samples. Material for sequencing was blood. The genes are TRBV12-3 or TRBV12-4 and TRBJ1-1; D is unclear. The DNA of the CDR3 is TGTGCCGGCAGCCCGAACGGCGTTGGTAATGAAGCTTTCTTT. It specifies CAGSPNGVGNEAFF.